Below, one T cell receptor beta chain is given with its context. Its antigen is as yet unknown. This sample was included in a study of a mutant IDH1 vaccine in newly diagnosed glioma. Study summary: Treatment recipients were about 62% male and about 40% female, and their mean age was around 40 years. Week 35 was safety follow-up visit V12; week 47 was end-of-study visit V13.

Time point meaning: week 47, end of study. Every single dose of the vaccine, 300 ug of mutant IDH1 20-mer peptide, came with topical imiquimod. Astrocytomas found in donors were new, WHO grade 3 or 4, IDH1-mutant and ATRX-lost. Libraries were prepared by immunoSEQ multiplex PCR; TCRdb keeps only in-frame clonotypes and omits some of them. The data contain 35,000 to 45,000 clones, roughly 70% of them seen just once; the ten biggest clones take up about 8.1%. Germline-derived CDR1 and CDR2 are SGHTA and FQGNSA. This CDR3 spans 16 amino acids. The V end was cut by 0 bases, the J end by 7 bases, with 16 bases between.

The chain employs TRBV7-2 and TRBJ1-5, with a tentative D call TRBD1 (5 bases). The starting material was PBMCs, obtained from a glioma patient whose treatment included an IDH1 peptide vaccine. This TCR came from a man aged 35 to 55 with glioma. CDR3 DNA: TGTGCCAGCAGCTTAGCTGGGGGGGGATCGGGGCAGCCCCAGCATTTT. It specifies CASSLAGGGSGQPQHF.